The 23 T cell receptor beta chains below were found in one sample sequenced in a study of blood T cell repertoires in COVID-19. Measured with immunoSEQ multiplex PCR; TCRdb has only the in-frame clones, and not every one. The table includes about 80,000 clones, around 76% detected once. The sequencing input was peripheral blood. These TCRs come from a human donor in a cohort sampled during active COVID-19.

The chain is built from TRBV28 and TRBJ2-7, with TRBD2 as a possible D gene (6 bases). V was trimmed by 2 bases and J by 1 base, leaving 6 bases between them. The CDR3 has 13 amino acids. In germline, CDR1 is MDHEN, CDR2 SYDVKM. CDR3: CASSLGGSYEQYF. For the CDR3, the DNA is TGTGCCAGCAGTTTAGGGGGGTCCTACGAGCAGTACTTC.

The chain carries TRBV10-1 and TRBJ2-7; a weak D match, TRBD2 (6 bases). In germline, CDR1 is WNHNN, CDR2 SYGVQD (reference sequence). V lost 3 bases and J 6 bases, leaving 12 bases between the germline ends. The CDR3 is made up of 13 amino acids. CDR3 in amino acids: CASSDRRGGEQYV. In nucleotides, the CDR3 is TGCGCCAGCAGTGATCGTAGGGGAGGCGAGCAGTACGTC.

The rearrangement uses TRBV29-1 and TRBJ2-4; possibly TRBD2 for D (6 bases). The V end was cut by 5 bases, the J end by 1 base, with 12 bases between. In germline, CDR1 is SQVTM, CDR2 ANQGSEA. The CDR3 is 14 amino acids. For the CDR3, the DNA is TGCAGCGTTTGGGGGGATGGGGCCAAAAACATTCAGTACTTC. Translated: CSVWGDGAKNIQYF.

This chain uses TRBV3-1 (or the pseudogene TRBV3-2) with TRBJ2-5, with TRBD1 identical over 8 bases. The V gene's germline CDR1 is LGHDT and CDR2 YNNKEL (reference sequence). The CDR3 is 16 residues long. The V gene end was trimmed by 3 bases and the J gene end by 5 bases; junction bases not matched to a gene: 11. The CDR3, as DNA: TGTGCCAGCAGCCACCGTAGGACAGGGAGGTTGGAGACCCAGTACTTC. Amino acids: CASSHRRTGRLETQYF.

The V gene is TRBV7-9, the J gene TRBJ1-1; D possibly corresponds to TRBD1 (5 bases). The CDR3 has 13 residues. Germline V gene sequence: CDR1 SEHNR, CDR2 FQNEAQ (reference sequence). V lost 5 bases and J lost 7, with 14 bases in between. CDR3 sequence reads: CASSRGEEVEAFF. Here the CDR3 DNA reads TGTGCCAGCAGCCGAGGGGAGGAGGTTGAAGCTTTCTTT. Based on the CDR3 plus reference TRBV7-9 and TRBJ1-1, the full variable domain is DTGVSQNPRHKITKRGQNVTFRCDPISEHNRLYWYRQTLGQGPEFLTYFQNEAQLEKSRLLSDRFSAERPKGSFSTLEIQRTEQGDSAMYLCASSRGEEVEAFFGQGTRLTVV.

This clone was seen only once. The chain couples TRBV27 to TRBJ2-1; possible D gene TRBD1, 7 bases. The CDR3 sequence is 12 residues long. V was clipped by 4 bases and J by 9 bases, with 10 bases between them. In germline, CDR1 is MNHEY, CDR2 SMNVEV (reference sequence). CDR3: CASSSRGVEQFF. The CDR3 DNA reads TGTGCCAGCAGTTCCAGGGGGGTTGAGCAGTTCTTC.

The rearrangement joins TRBV4-3 to TRBJ2-1, with 14 bases fitting TRBD2. CDR1 is LGHNA and CDR2 is YSLEER in the germline V gene. CDR3 length: 16 amino acids. V was clipped by 0 bases and J by 8 bases; unmatched bases: 3. Here the CDR3 DNA reads TGCGCCAGCAGCCAAGATCGGACTAGCGGGAGGTATGAGCAGTTCTTC. Residues: CASSQDRTSGRYEQFF.

The chain has TRBV5-4 and TRBJ2-6; weak D call: TRBD1 (5 bases). This CDR3 contains 16 residues. Germline V gene data show CDR1 as SGHNT and CDR2 as YYREEE (reference sequence). Trimming shortened V by 4 bases and J by 5 bases, and 16 bases separated the two germline ends. In DNA, the CDR3 is TGTGCCAGCAGCCAAATGACAGTAGTTAGGGCCAACGTCCTGACTTTC. This sequence encodes CASSQMTVVRANVLTF. The full variable domain, rest sourced from reference TRBV5-4 and TRBJ2-6, is ETGVTQSPTHLIKTRGQQVTLRCSSQSGHNTVSWYQQALGQGPQFIFQYYREEENGRGNFPPRFSGLQFPNYSSELNVNALELDDSALYLCASSQMTVVRANVLTFGAGSRLTVL.

CDR3 loop: CASSLDGGLRYGYTF. The CDR3 DNA is TGTGCCAGCAGCTTAGACGGGGGGCTGAGGTATGGCTACACCTTC. The rearrangement joins TRBV7-9 to TRBJ1-2; D possibly corresponds to TRBD1 (6 bases). V was trimmed by 1 base and J by 5 bases, leaving 14 bases between them. The CDR3 totals 15 residues. Looked up from germline, CDR1 is SEHNR and CDR2 is FQNEAQ (reference sequence).

The chain has TRBV4-1 and TRBJ1-1; perhaps TRBD1 as D (5 bases). The germline CDR1 and CDR2 sequences are MGHRA and YSYEKL. V dropped 3 bases and J dropped 5 bases, with 10 bases sitting between them. CDR3 length equals 13 residues. CDR3 in amino acids: CASSHSGGTEAFF. The CDR3 DNA sequence: TGCGCCAGCAGCCATTCCGGGGGGACTGAAGCTTTCTTT.

This CDR3 is CASSYRLLAAAYEQYF. CDR3 sequence (DNA): TGTGCCAGCAGTTATCGCCTGCTGGCGGCAGCCTACGAGCAGTACTTC. The chain joins TRBV6-5 to TRBJ2-7; D is unclear. This CDR3 spans 16 amino acids. Trimming shortened V by 3 bases and J by 2 bases, and 17 bases separated the two germline ends. Germline CDR1 and CDR2: MNHEY and SVGAGI.

The chain has TRBV19 and TRBJ2-2; TRBD2 agrees at 13 bases. With 1 base clipped from V and 4 bases from J, the junction kept 15 bases outside the gene matches. The CDR3 loop spans 21 amino acids. The V gene's germline CDR1 is LNHDA and CDR2 SQIVND (reference sequence). The CDR3 coding sequence is TGTGCCAGTAGTATAGTCCCGGGACTAGCGGGAATAACCGGGGGCACCGGGGAGCTGTTTTTT. Its protein product is CASSIVPGLAGITGGTGELFF. Based on the CDR3 plus reference TRBV19 and TRBJ2-2, the full variable domain is DGGITQSPKYLFRKEGQNVTLSCEQNLNHDAMYWYRQDPGQGLRLIYYSQIVNDFQKGDIAEGYSVSREKKESFPLTVTSAQKNPTAFYLCASSIVPGLAGITGGTGELFFGEGSRLTVL.

This clone was found once. The chain links TRBV11-3 to TRBJ2-3; maybe TRBD1 (5 bases). The germline V gene encodes CDR1 SGHNT and CDR2 YENEEA. V lost 2 bases to trimming and J lost 2 bases, with 8 bases between them. The CDR3 loop spans 14 amino acids. This CDR3 is CASSLSGATDTQYF. Written as DNA, the CDR3 is TGTGCCAGCAGCTTATCTGGGGCCACAGATACGCAGTATTTT.

The rearrangement uses TRBV30 and TRBJ2-7; D perhaps matches TRBD2 (6 bases). V was cut by 1 base and J by 2 bases, with 12 bases left in between. Germline loops: CDR1 GTSNPN, CDR2 SVGIG (reference sequence). The CDR3 loop spans 14 amino acids. CDR3 nucleotide sequence: TGTGCCTGGAGTGATGGTAGCGGAACCTACGAGCAGTACGTC. Amino acids: CAWSDGSGTYEQYV.

The chain links TRBV11-2 to TRBJ2-7; unclear D gene. The CDR3 covers 12 residues. Between the trimmed V and J ends, which lost 4 bases and 0 bases, there was a span of 4 bases. The germline CDR1 and CDR2 sequences are SGHAT and FQNNGV. The CDR3 sequence is CASSSHSYEQYF. The CDR3 nucleotides read TGTGCCAGCAGCTCCCACTCCTACGAGCAGTACTTC.

The V gene is TRBV6-2 or TRBV6-3, the J gene TRBJ1-2; D perhaps matches TRBD1 (5 bases). CDR1 MNHEY and CDR2 SVGEGT come from the germline V gene. The CDR3 spans 13 residues. Between the trimmed V and J ends, which lost 5 bases and 6 bases, there was a span of 13 bases. CDR3 residues: CASSPTDINGYTF. The CDR3 nucleotides read TGTGCCAGCAGTCCGACGGACATCAATGGCTACACCTTC.

The chain recombines TRBV11-2 with TRBJ2-7; tentatively, D is TRBD1 (7 bases). This CDR3 has 14 residues. Germline CDR1 is SGHAT and CDR2 is FQNNGV. Trimming removed 5 bases from V and 0 bases from J, with 11 bases in between. CDR3 coding DNA: TGTGCCAGCAGCCAGGGGGGCAGCTCCTACGAGCAGTACTTC. Its translation: CASSQGGSSYEQYF.

This sequence joins TRBV2 and TRBJ1-1; D is possibly TRBD1 (6 bases). Germline assignment: CDR1 SNHLY and CDR2 FYNNEI. The CDR3 runs 13 residues. Trimming left V 7 bases short and J 3 bases short, with 12 bases between. CDR3 sequence: CASNEGGHTEAFF. The CDR3 DNA reads as TGTGCCAGCAATGAGGGGGGACACACTGAAGCTTTCTTT.

This clone qualifies as medium-sized (0.01 to 0.1%). The V call is TRBV28, the J call TRBJ1-1, with a possible D match to TRBD1 (6 bases). The CDR3 is made up of 13 amino acids. CDR1 and CDR2 (germline): MDHEN, SYDVKM. V dropped 5 bases and J dropped 7 bases, with 14 bases sitting between them. The CDR3 loop is CASSPRGQIEAFF. The CDR3 nucleotides read TGTGCCAGCAGTCCCCGCGGACAGATTGAAGCTTTCTTT.

The chain joins TRBV27 to TRBJ2-2; 7 nucleotides align to TRBD2. J was trimmed by 7 bases and V by 6 bases; bases with no gene match: 8. This CDR3 contains 14 residues. CDR1 is MNHEY and CDR2 is SMNVEV in the germline V gene (reference sequence). The CDR3 loop reads CASSPSGIGGELFF. CDR3 in DNA: TGTGCCAGCAGCCCCAGCGGGATAGGCGGGGAGCTGTTTTTT.

The chain employs TRBV19 and TRBJ1-4; 8 nucleotides align to TRBD1. The CDR3 is 14 residues long. The germline V gene encodes CDR1 LNHDA and CDR2 SQIVND (reference sequence). Trimming at V came to 3 bases and at J to 4 bases, leaving 1 base not matched to a gene. The CDR3 DNA sequence: TGTGCCAGTAGTATGACAGGGGTTAATGAAAAACTGTTTTTT. Translation: CASSMTGVNEKLFF.

The chain recombines TRBV18 with TRBJ1-1; 11 bases line up with TRBD1. The CDR3 sequence is 15 residues long. CDR1 KGHSH and CDR2 LQKENI come from the germline V gene. The V gene end was trimmed by 7 bases and the J gene end by 4 bases; junction bases not matched to a gene: 8. CDR3 DNA sequence: TGTGCCAGCTGCTCCGGGACAGGGGGTAGCACTGAAGCTTTCTTT. Amino acids: CASCSGTGGSTEAFF.

This clone counts as large. This sequence joins TRBV7-8 and TRBJ2-1; D not certain. The V end was cut by 2 bases, the J end by 5 bases, with 4 bases between. This CDR3 spans 12 amino acids. The V gene's germline CDR1 is SGHVS and CDR2 FQNEAQ. CDR3: CASSLKHNEQFF. CDR3 nucleotide sequence: TGTGCCAGCAGCTTAAAGCACAATGAGCAGTTCTTC.